Listed below are T cell receptor beta chains from one sample, sequenced in a study of shared clonotypes between healthy human individuals. Assay used: immunoSEQ multiplex PCR; TCRdb lists only in-frame clones, some missing. The sample lists approximately 640,000 clones, about two thirds occurring once. The source material was memory CD4+ T cells sorted from blood. The source is a woman aged 25-40 years in good health. CDR3s include the opening cysteine and the closing phenylalanine or tryptophan. D genes are given only for firm matches. Expanded clones are given a class, and other clones once, few, many or no size at all.

NA,TRBV18,12,TRBJ1-2,NA,CASSPPNYGYTF,TGTGCCAGCTCACCACCGAACTATGGCTACACCTTC
TRBD1,TRBV5-8,14,TRBJ1-5,NA,CASSRRQGNQPQHF,TGTGCCAGCAGCCGGCGACAGGGGAATCAGCCCCAGCATTTT
NA,TRBV28,14,TRBJ2-2,NA,CASSGTLNTGELFF,TGTGCCAGCAGTGGGACTTTAAACACCGGGGAGCTGTTTTTT
NA,TRBV2,15,TRBJ2-3,NA,CASSARWGLADTQYF,TGTGCCAGCAGTGCCCGGTGGGGGCTGGCGGATACGCAGTATTTT
TRBD1,TRBV19,15,TRBJ2-7,NA,CASSIGTGGDYEQYF,TGTGCCAGTAGTATCGGGACAGGGGGCGATTACGAGCAGTACTTC
TRBD1,TRBV2,15,TRBJ2-1,NA,CASSGGTGLDNEQFF,TGTGCCAGCAGTGGGGGGACAGGTCTTGACAATGAGCAGTTCTTC
NA,TRBV5-1,13,TRBJ1-3,NA,CASRTGSGNTIYF,TGCGCCAGCAGGACAGGCTCTGGAAACACCATATATTTT
TRBD2,TRBV11-2,13,TRBJ2-3,NA,CASSPGLAGSQYF,TGTGCCAGCAGCCCGGGACTAGCGGGTTCGCAGTATTTT
NA,TRBV25-1,16,TRBJ2-1,NA,CASSEPTHSPYNEQFF,TGTGCCAGCAGTGAACCGACCCATTCCCCCTACAATGAGCAGTTCTTC
TRBD2,TRBV4-1,17,TRBJ2-2,NA,CASSQDLVGGLIGELFF,TGCGCCAGCAGCCAAGATTTAGTGGGAGGGTTAATCGGGGAGCTGTTTTTT
TRBD1,TRBV2,13,TRBJ1-2,NA,CASSGLQGSGYTF,TGTGCCAGCAGTGGCCTACAGGGGAGCGGCTACACCTTC
NA,TRBV6-4,13,TRBJ2-2,once,CASSVRETGELFF,TGTGCCAGCAGTGTAAGGGAAACCGGGGAGCTGTTTTTT
NA,TRBV19,16,TRBJ1-1,NA,CASSTPPRRGNTEAFF,TGTGCCAGTAGTACACCTCCGCGGAGGGGGAACACTGAAGCTTTCTTT
NA,TRBV30,15,TRBJ1-6,few,CAWSPMSSYNSPLHF,TGTGCCTGGAGTCCTATGAGCTCCTATAATTCACCCCTCCACTTT
NA,TRBV2,13,TRBJ1-2,NA,CASSPVQVYGYTF,TGTGCCAGCAGCCCAGTTCAGGTCTATGGCTACACCTTC
NA,TRBV18,16,TRBJ1-3,few,CASSPYMEKVGNTIYF,TGTGCCAGCTCACCATATATGGAGAAAGTCGGAAACACCATATATTTT
TRBD1,TRBV4-1,20,TRBJ1-3,NA,CASSQGPGQGIAGTGNTIYF,TGCGCCAGCAGCCAAGGACCGGGACAGGGGATCGCAGGGACTGGAAACACCATATATTTT
TRBD2,TRBV28,16,TRBJ2-2,NA,CASSPPHSGRAGELFF,TGTGCCAGCAGTCCCCCCCACAGCGGGAGAGCCGGGGAGCTGTTTTTT
TRBD1,TRBV6-6,14,TRBJ2-5,NA,CASSTPGGTETQYF,TGTGCCAGCAGTACCCCAGGGGGCACAGAGACCCAGTACTTC
TRBD1,TRBV5-1,15,TRBJ2-5,NA,CASSTDRGMGETQYF,TGCGCCAGCAGCACTGACAGGGGTATGGGAGAGACCCAGTACTTC
NA,TRBV19,14,TRBJ2-7,few,CASKPSGQIYEQYF,TGTGCCAGCAAACCCTCGGGGCAGATCTACGAGCAGTACTTC
NA,TRBV6-5,13,TRBJ1-3,few,CASSRGQGNTIYF,TGTGCCAGCAGCCGCGGACAGGGAAACACCATATATTTT